This TCR beta chain stems from a study of blood T cells in healthy people across ages (dated by TCRdb to about 2015). At the level of the whole study: In model experiments, template switching captured roughly one uniquely barcoded TCR beta cDNA molecule for every two T cells. Two additional independent replicas of 1 million unique cDNA reads from the same blood draw were analyzed for two donors (one aged 18 to 29 and one aged 80 or older). Four age groups were formed from the donors: young (average approximately 17 years), middle-aged (approximately 41), aged (more than 55) and long-lived (about 80). Using deep sequencing normalized with unique cDNA molecular identifiers, the study measured how TCR beta repertoire diversity changes with age. To avoid experimental bias, donors of different ages were distributed randomly across sequencing lanes. The paper's findings and limits, for the study overall: As age increased, observed TCR beta diversity per million T cells dropped in a roughly linear way, and a significant reduction was already evident by age roughly 36. Total diversity estimates from one million sequenced T cells were considered lower bounds and underestimates. Conclusive comparison of naive and antigen-experienced compartments was prevented by the profiling of bulk unsorted PBMCs. Compared with the aged group, the long-lived group had more naive CD4+ T cells, fewer expanded clones and increased TCR diversity, a pattern suggesting age selection. Donor CMV infection status was unknown, potentially confounding age-related changes in expanded clonotypes. A strong correlation was found between observed TCR beta diversity and the percentage of naive T cells measured by flow cytometry.

This clonotype occurred a few times. Its antigen is not yet known. No much larger clone is present one base from it, and per-base qualities are unavailable. Per the germline V gene, SGDLS is the CDR1 and YYNGEE is the CDR2. CDR3 length: 14 amino acids, cysteine to phenylalanine. Solely the CDR3 DNA is kept, with 42 bases framed from the first base. V loses 0 bases of germline sequence and J loses 5 bases, and the interval between the two ends is 11 bases. The method behind the library was 5' RACE. The run used an Illumina HiSeq 2500. A second PCR of about 6 to 11 cycles was run with a J-beta primer mix and a sample-barcoded 5' primer. A unique molecular identifier was introduced onto each TCR beta cDNA molecule by a template-switch 5' adaptor carrying 12 random nucleotides. Each sample yielded at least 2.5 million CDR3-containing paired-end reads. All of the RNA was converted into first-strand cDNA using the Mint cDNA synthesis kit, with a TRBC-specific oligonucleotide serving as the primer. Following uracil-DNA glycosylase treatment, all cDNA underwent a first 18-cycle PCR with the universal primers M1SS and BC2_uni_R. The original pipeline was this. For normalization, 1 million high-quality reads, each with a distinct molecular identifier, were randomly selected from each sample. Instead of being binned into consensus sequences, reads that shared molecular identifiers were thrown out. CDR3 identification, clonotype clustering and error correction used MiTCR with a Q25 quality threshold and the strictest error-elimination algorithm. Lower-bound total TCR beta diversity was estimated with a nonparametric unseen species model using Euler transformation. TCRdb cleaned the public reads at Q25 with fastp, built clones with MiXCR and kept in-frame beta chains. Records with the same CDR3 protein are collapsed into one entry carrying the most frequent genes and DNA. These V and J calls are TCRdb output, not the study's own analysis. The sample includes about 800,000 distinct CDR3 sequences, with 58% observed a single time. About 20% of the sample is in the top ten clones.

Donors were a few dozen systemically healthy Caucasian individuals from Russia aged roughly 6 to 95 years. Around 10 milliliters of peripheral blood were drawn from each donor into EDTA-treated Vacutainer tubes. Ficoll-Paque density-gradient centrifugation was used to isolate PBMCs, with at least 6 million obtained per sample. Trizol reagent was used to extract total RNA from PBMCs, with at least 5 micrograms per sample. For every donor, flow cytometry on a PBMC aliquot measured the percentage of naive CD45RAhigh/CD27high T cells. The source material was blood. This clonotype was sampled from a man younger than 45 in good health. Here the chain combines TRBV9 and TRBJ1-2; the D gene is possibly TRBD1, with 5 bases matching. CDR3 protein: CASSVDQGLYGYTF. The DNA is TGTGCCAGCAGCGTAGACCAGGGTTTATATGGCTACACCTTC.